The sequence of this T cell receptor (beta chain) was determined in a study of shared clonotypes between healthy human individuals. Across the study: Researchers assigned three CD4 naive, three CD4 memory, two CD8 naive and one CD8 memory plate to each donor.

On this clone itself: Its antigen is unidentified.

Running of the assay took place at deep level. Genomic DNA of each subset was evenly split across several immunoSEQ plates. Profiling relied on immunoSEQ multiplex PCR, and the TCRdb table lists in-frame clones only, not all of them. The profile shows 2 million to 2.5 million clones, approximately 90% of them singletons. Findings and caveats of the study: Tissues were not sampled, only blood, and their repertoires likely differ.

The CDR3 is 13 residues long. The sequenced material came from naive CD4+ T cells from PBMCs. Specified subset: CD45RA+ positively selected. This chain uses TRBV12-2 with TRBJ1-2. TRBV12-2 is a listed pseudogene. The sequence derives from a man aged 18 to 30 in good health. Some clones in this sample may be carry-over from other donors' samples. The CDR3 loop is CASRLVYRYGYTF. CDR3 in DNA: TGTGCAAGTCGCTTAGTGTATAGGTATGGCTACACCTTC.